The rows below give T cell receptor beta chains drawn from one sample of a study of cytomegalovirus exposure and HLA in healthy donors. The data were produced by immunoSEQ multiplex PCR, yet TCRdb's version contains in-frame clones alone and is incomplete. The sample includes approximately 120,000 clones, 75% to 85% of them seen just once. Sequencing was done on a sample of PBMCs. The source is a man in his fifties in good health and CMV-seronegative. The CDR3 runs from the conserved cysteine through the conserved F or W. D genes are given only for firm matches.

D,V,J,CDR3,DNA
-,TRBV5-4,TRBJ2-7,CASSAPDIESYEQYF,TGTGCCAGCAGCGCCCCGGACATAGAATCCTACGAGCAGTACTTC
TRBD2,TRBV5-1,TRBJ2-1,CASSHTSGLNEQFF,TGCGCCAGCAGTCATACTAGCGGGCTCAATGAGCAGTTCTTC
TRBD2,TRBV27,TRBJ2-3,CASSLLGRLAGEPYTDTQYF,TGTGCCAGCAGTTTACTGGGGAGACTAGCGGGGGAACCCTACACAGATACGCAGTATTTT
TRBD2,TRBV7-2,TRBJ2-5,CASSLTSEQETQYF,TGTGCCAGCAGCTTGACTAGCGAACAAGAGACCCAGTACTTC
TRBD1,TRBV9,TRBJ2-1,CASSSPGTGDDEQFF,TGTGCCAGCAGCTCGCCCGGGACAGGGGATGATGAGCAGTTCTTC
-,TRBV18,TRBJ2-1,CASGGSGNEQFF,TGTGCCAGCGGGGGGAGTGGGAATGAGCAGTTCTTC
TRBD1,TRBV29-1,TRBJ2-3,CSVGQATDTQYF,TGCAGCGTCGGACAGGCGACAGATACGCAGTATTTT
-,TRBV9,TRBJ1-4,CASSETVTNEKLFF,TGTGCCAGCAGCGAGACAGTTACTAATGAAAAACTGTTTTTT
-,TRBV7-2,TRBJ1-6,CASSLRTENFSYNSPLHF,TGTGCCAGCAGCCTCCGGACAGAAAACTTCTCCTATAATTCACCCCTCCACTTT
TRBD1,TRBV5-1,TRBJ1-1,CASSNRRQGLGTEAFF,TGCGCCAGCAGCAACCGTCGACAGGGATTGGGCACTGAAGCTTTCTTT
-,TRBV9,TRBJ2-7,CASSVADGGALSEQYF,TGTGCCAGCAGCGTAGCCGATGGAGGGGCGCTGAGCGAGCAGTACTTC
TRBD1,TRBV9,TRBJ2-5,CASSSQDDRVETQYF,TGTGCCAGCAGCTCCCAGGATGACAGGGTGGAGACCCAGTACTTC
TRBD2,TRBV7-2,TRBJ2-5,CASSSRSGGRETQYF,TGTGCCAGCAGCTCCCGTAGCGGGGGCAGGGAGACCCAGTACTTC
-,TRBV18,TRBJ1-1,CASSPPSNTEAFF,TGTGCCAGCTCACCACCGAGTAACACTGAAGCTTTCTTT
TRBD1,TRBV5-4,TRBJ1-4,CASSSTGGGEKLFF,TGTGCCAGCAGCTCAACAGGGGGCGGAGAAAAACTGTTTTTT
TRBD1,TRBV6-6,TRBJ1-1,CASSSRDSLRTEAFF,TGTGCCAGCAGTTCCCGGGACAGTTTGCGCACTGAAGCTTTCTTT
TRBD2,TRBV5-4,TRBJ2-3,CASSGTSGGSYTDTQYF,TGTGCCAGCAGCGGGACTAGCGGGGGGTCCTACACAGATACGCAGTATTTT
-,TRBV7-7,TRBJ2-5,CASSSGRGVEETQYF,TGTGCCAGCAGCTCCGGCAGAGGAGTGGAAGAGACCCAGTACTTC
-,TRBV11-2,TRBJ1-1,CASSHGRNTEAFF,TGTGCCAGCAGCCATGGGAGGAACACTGAAGCTTTCTTT
TRBD1,TRBV7-8,TRBJ1-2,CASSLTGTGGRFAF,TGTGCCAGCAGCTTAACCGGGACAGGGGGGAGGTTCGCCTTC
TRBD2,TRBV11-2,TRBJ2-1,CASNTFGGALGRDEQFF,TGTGCCAGCAACACCTTCGGGGGGGCCCTGGGTAGAGATGAGCAGTTCTTC
-,TRBV29-1,TRBJ1-2,CSVEGQDNGYTF,TGCAGCGTTGAAGGTCAGGATAATGGCTACACCTTC
-,TRBV18,TRBJ1-4,CASSLLAATNEKLFF,TGTGCCAGCTCACTTCTAGCAGCAACTAATGAAAAACTGTTTTTT
TRBD1,TRBV19,TRBJ1-2,CASSTGQGYGYTF,TGTGCCAGTAGCACGGGACAGGGCTATGGCTACACCTTC
TRBD1,TRBV5-6,TRBJ2-7,CASSPTDRAYEQYF,TGTGCCAGCAGCCCGACTGACAGGGCGTACGAGCAGTACTTC
-,TRBV7-9,TRBJ1-3,CASHTGGISGNTIYF,TGTGCCAGCCACACGGGGGGGATCTCTGGAAACACCATATATTTT
-,TRBV28,TRBJ1-6,CASSLAPDSFYNSPLHF,TGTGCCAGCAGTTTAGCCCCCGACAGCTTCTATAATTCACCCCTCCACTTT
-,TRBV13,TRBJ2-7,CASSRGNYEQYF,TGTGCCAGCTCGAGGGGGAATTACGAGCAGTACTTC
-,TRBV6-6,TRBJ1-2,CASSGTSIANYGYTF,TGTGCCAGCAGTGGGACAAGCATAGCTAACTATGGCTACACCTTC
TRBD1,TRBV4-1,TRBJ1-2,CASSQVYRGGYTF,TGCGCCAGCAGCCAAGTTTACAGGGGTGGCTACACCTTC
-,TRBV5-1,TRBJ2-3,CASSLVPQSTDTQYF,TGCGCCAGCAGCTTGGTCCCGCAGAGCACAGATACGCAGTATTTT
-,TRBV25-1,TRBJ1-2,CASSGGGGGYTF,TGTGCCAGCAGCGGCGGGGGGGGAGGCTACACCTTC
-,TRBV11-3,TRBJ2-1,CASSLNLFSEQFF,TGTGCCAGCAGCTTAAACCTTTTCAGTGAGCAGTTCTTC
TRBD2,TRBV7-2,TRBJ2-2,CASSLVGGDWAGELFF,TGTGCCAGCAGCTTAGTGGGAGGGGATTGGGCCGGGGAGCTGTTTTTT
-,TRBV7-2,TRBJ2-7,CASSVTVEVGYEQYF,TGTGCCAGCAGCGTTACGGTCGAAGTCGGCTACGAGCAGTACTTC
-,TRBV19,TRBJ2-1,CASSIRNRVPNEQFF,TGTGCCAGTAGTATCAGGAACAGGGTGCCCAATGAGCAGTTCTTC
-,TRBV5-6,TRBJ1-6,CASSLEPGGSPLHF,TGTGCCAGCAGCCTGGAGCCAGGTGGTTCACCCCTCCACTTT
TRBD1,TRBV5-8,TRBJ2-1,CASSRDRRAGFF,TGTGCCAGCAGCAGGGACAGGAGGGCTGGGTTCTTC
-,TRBV21-1,TRBJ2-1,CASSKGKGGPGQGFYEQFF,TGTGCCAGCAGCAAGGGTAAGGGTGGACCGGGACAGGGGTTCTATGAGCAGTTCTTC
TRBD1,TRBV14,TRBJ1-4,CASSLPLQGRREKLFF,TGTGCCAGCAGCCTTCCCTTACAGGGGAGACGGGAAAAACTGTTTTTT